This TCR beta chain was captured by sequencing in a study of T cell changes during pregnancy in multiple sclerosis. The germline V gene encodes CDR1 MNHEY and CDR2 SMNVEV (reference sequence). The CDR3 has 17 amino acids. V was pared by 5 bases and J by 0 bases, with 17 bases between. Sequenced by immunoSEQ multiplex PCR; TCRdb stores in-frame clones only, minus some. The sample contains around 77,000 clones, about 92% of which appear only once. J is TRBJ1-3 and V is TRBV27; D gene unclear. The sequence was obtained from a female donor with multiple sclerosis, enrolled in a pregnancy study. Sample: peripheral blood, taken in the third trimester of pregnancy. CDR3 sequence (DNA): TGTGCCAGCAGTAAAACCTCAGAAGAAAACTCTGGAAACACCATATATTTT. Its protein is CASSKTSEENSGNTIYF.